A single T cell receptor (beta chain) is shown here with its context. From the 5' RACE reads, TCRdb called clonotypes with MiXCR, one entry per CDR3 protein. The sample has 160,000 or so distinct CDR3 sequences, roughly a third seen once; the top ten hold approximately 12%. These data come from a study of T-cell memory formation after mild COVID-19. The V and J ends lost 4 bases and 6 bases respectively, with 17 bases between them. The CDR3 runs to 15 residues. CDR1 is LNHNV, CDR2 YYDKDF, per germline (reference sequence). The receptor comes from an adult woman who had mild COVID-19 (a few samples of this study predate the infection). Cell type and time point are not known. The sequencing input was PBMCs or a T cell subset sorted from them (not recorded which). The J gene is TRBJ2-3, the V gene TRBV15, with D possibly matching TRBD2 (5 bases). Here the CDR3 reads CATSTPGWAPDTQYF. As DNA, the CDR3 is TGTGCCACCAGCACCCCGGGGTGGGCACCCGATACGCAGTATTTT.